The present T cell receptor beta chain was sequenced within a study of blood T cell repertoires in COVID-19. Whole-study context: The study drew acute and convalescent COVID-19 samples from the United States, Italy and Spain. T cells, B-cell-depleted T cells, or PBMCs supplied cDNA or gDNA.

CDR3 length: 13 residues. Trimming removed 8 bases from V and 3 bases from J, with 11 bases in between. Germline CDR1 and CDR2: SGHAT and FQNNGV. In the source study's methods: The assay estimated nucleated cells by amplifying reference gene primers. TCRdb keeps only in-frame clones here, not all; method: immunoSEQ multiplex PCR. V and J calls and clone size are copied from that table; D and trimming were computed from the DNA. Here the sample spans over 150,000 clones, about 88% being singletons. The sequence derives from a young man who had recovered from COVID-19. The gene calls are TRBV11-2 and TRBJ1-3, with D possibly being TRBD1 (6 bases). Sequencing used peripheral blood. The CDR3 nucleotides are TGTGCCAGCGTATACAGGGTTGGAAACACCATATATTTT. Protein sequence: CASVYRVGNTIYF.